The rows below give T cell receptor beta chains drawn from one sample of a study of T cells in localized non-small cell lung cancer. Method: immunoSEQ multiplex PCR; TCRdb's copy keeps in-frame clones and lacks some. Of 25,000 to 30,000 clones listed, around 90% are singletons. Sequenced here: peripheral blood, sampled before any cancer treatment. Receptors were obtained from a woman between 18 and 50 years old with stage I lung adenocarcinoma. The CDR3 runs from the conserved cysteine through the conserved F or W. The D gene is left open where the match is weak. Not every row has a clone size; where given, it reads once, few, many or a size class.

size: NA
J: TRBJ2-5
V: TRBV2
D: NA
CDR3: CASFLGETQYF
DNA: TGTGCCAGCTTTCTGGGAGAGACCCAGTACTTC

size: NA
J: TRBJ1-1
V: TRBV19
D: NA
CDR3: CASSINWDTEAFF
DNA: TGTGCCAGTAGTATAAACTGGGACACTGAAGCTTTCTTT

size: NA
J: TRBJ1-1
V: TRBV11-2
D: NA
CDR3: CASSLPRQGTEAFF
DNA: TGTGCCAGCAGCTTGCCGCGTCAGGGCACTGAAGCTTTCTTT

size: NA
J: TRBJ1-4
V: TRBV4-1
D: NA
CDR3: CASSQLSAFSEKLFF
DNA: TGCGCCAGCAGCCAACTTTCAGCCTTCTCTGAAAAACTGTTTTTT

size: NA
J: TRBJ2-3
V: TRBV29-1
D: NA
CDR3: CSGDRSSTDTQYF
DNA: TGCAGCGGAGACAGGTCTAGCACAGATACGCAGTATTTT

size: NA
J: TRBJ2-7
V: TRBV28
D: NA
CDR3: CASSYPSGSGVDEQYF
DNA: TGTGCCAGCAGTTACCCAAGCGGGTCCGGGGTGGACGAGCAGTACTTC

size: NA
J: TRBJ2-7
V: TRBV11-3
D: TRBD2
CDR3: CASSLGLAGDGYEQYF
DNA: TGTGCCAGCAGCCTGGGACTAGCGGGAGACGGATACGAGCAGTACTTC

size: NA
J: TRBJ1-1
V: TRBV7-9
D: NA
CDR3: CASSSGGAFF
DNA: TGTGCCAGCAGCTCAGGAGGGGCTTTCTTT

size: once
J: TRBJ2-7
V: TRBV2
D: NA
CDR3: CASIEGRGRYEQYF
DNA: TGTGCCAGCATCGAGGGGAGGGGGCGTTACGAGCAGTACTTC

size: NA
J: TRBJ1-2
V: TRBV6-1
D: TRBD1
CDR3: CASSEPTGVFHGYTF
DNA: TGTGCCAGCAGTGAACCTACAGGGGTTTTCCATGGCTACACCTTC

size: NA
J: TRBJ1-2
V: TRBV28
D: NA
CDR3: CASSLGGAYGYTF
DNA: TGTGCCAGCAGTTTAGGGGGGGCCTATGGCTACACCTTC

size: NA
J: TRBJ1-1
V: TRBV10-3
D: NA
CDR3: CAISAPLNTEAFF
DNA: TGTGCCATCAGTGCCCCATTGAACACTGAAGCTTTCTTT

size: NA
J: TRBJ2-3
V: TRBV5-5
D: TRBD2
CDR3: CASSRLAGLPDTQYF
DNA: TGTGCCAGCAGTCGACTAGCGGGATTACCAGATACGCAGTATTTT

size: NA
J: TRBJ1-4
V: TRBV28
D: NA
CDR3: CASSSLSGGAEKLFF
DNA: TGTGCCAGCAGTTCCCTTTCTGGGGGAGCCGAAAAACTGTTTTTT

size: NA
J: TRBJ2-3
V: TRBV29-1
D: NA
CDR3: CSSDPGTDTQYF
DNA: TGCAGCTCGGACCCCGGCACAGATACGCAGTATTTT

size: NA
J: TRBJ2-2
V: TRBV9
D: TRBD1
CDR3: CASSFGQGSGELFF
DNA: TGTGCCAGCAGCTTCGGACAGGGGTCCGGGGAGCTGTTTTTT

size: NA
J: TRBJ2-1
V: TRBV4-1
D: NA
CDR3: CASSQVNLISYNEQFF
DNA: TGCGCCAGCAGCCAAGTAAACTTGATCTCCTACAATGAGCAGTTCTTC

size: NA
J: TRBJ2-1
V: TRBV7-9
D: TRBD2
CDR3: CASSPRAGGTYNEQFF
DNA: TGTGCCAGCAGCCCCAGGGCCGGGGGGACTTACAATGAGCAGTTCTTC

size: NA
J: TRBJ2-7
V: TRBV27
D: TRBD1
CDR3: CASSPTGGPGYEQYF
DNA: TGTGCCAGCAGCCCAACAGGGGGCCCGGGCTACGAGCAGTACTTC

size: NA
J: TRBJ2-1
V: TRBV5-6
D: NA
CDR3: CASSLGSLQGSNEQFF
DNA: TGTGCCAGCAGCTTGGGGTCCCTACAGGGTTCCAATGAGCAGTTCTTC

size: NA
J: TRBJ2-5
V: TRBV10-1
D: TRBD2
CDR3: CASRLAGDTQETQYF
DNA: TGCGCCAGCAGACTAGCGGGAGACACCCAAGAGACCCAGTACTTC

size: NA
J: TRBJ1-1
V: TRBV28
D: NA
CDR3: CASSLVGAGGYTEAFF
DNA: TGTGCCAGCAGTTTAGTAGGGGCAGGTGGGTACACTGAAGCTTTCTTT

size: NA
J: TRBJ2-1
V: TRBV29-1
D: NA
CDR3: CSVEGHRANSNEQFF
DNA: TGCAGCGTTGAAGGGCACAGGGCTAATTCCAATGAGCAGTTCTTC

size: NA
J: TRBJ2-3
V: TRBV7-3
D: NA
CDR3: CASSLTSGSTDTQYF
DNA: TGTGCCAGCAGCTTAACTAGCGGAAGCACAGATACGCAGTATTTT

size: NA
J: TRBJ1-3
V: TRBV6-1
D: NA
CDR3: CASSELSGSSGNTIYF
DNA: TGTGCCAGCAGTGAACTGTCGGGCAGCTCTGGAAACACCATATATTTT

size: NA
J: TRBJ2-4
V: TRBV5-6
D: TRBD1
CDR3: CASSLGQGIAKNIQYF
DNA: TGTGCCAGCAGCTTGGGACAGGGTATAGCCAAAAACATTCAGTACTTC

size: NA
J: TRBJ2-5
V: TRBV2
D: NA
CDR3: CASSKDSQETQYF
DNA: TGTGCCAGTAGTAAGGACTCGCAAGAGACCCAGTACTTC

size: NA
J: TRBJ1-3
V: TRBV29-1
D: NA
CDR3: CSVEDPGNTIYF
DNA: TGCAGCGTTGAAGATCCGGGAAACACCATATATTTT

size: NA
J: TRBJ2-1
V: TRBV19
D: TRBD2
CDR3: CASTSSLEAGLYNEQFF
DNA: TGTGCCAGTACCTCCTCCCTTGAAGCGGGGTTATACAATGAGCAGTTCTTC

size: NA
J: TRBJ2-7
V: TRBV6-1
D: TRBD2
CDR3: CASSELDSGGYEQYF
DNA: TGTGCCAGCAGTGAATTGGACAGCGGGGGCTACGAGCAGTACTTC

size: NA
J: TRBJ1-4
V: TRBV5-6
D: TRBD1
CDR3: CASSFSTGTAEKLFF
DNA: TGTGCCAGCAGCTTCTCAACTGGGACAGCCGAAAAACTGTTTTTT

size: NA
J: TRBJ2-2
V: TRBV7-3
D: NA
CDR3: CASSPIGPGELFF
DNA: TGTGCCAGCAGCCCCATCGGGCCCGGGGAGCTGTTTTTT

size: NA
J: TRBJ2-7
V: TRBV5-5
D: NA
CDR3: CASSLDGATNEQYF
DNA: TGTGCCAGCAGCTTGGATGGCGCGACCAACGAGCAGTACTTC

size: once
J: TRBJ1-1
V: TRBV29-1
D: NA
CDR3: CLVAANTEAFF
DNA: TGCCTCGTAGCGGCGAACACTGAAGCTTTCTTT

size: NA
J: TRBJ1-4
V: TRBV11-1
D: TRBD1
CDR3: CASSSGQGGEKLFF
DNA: TGTGCCAGCAGCTCGGGACAGGGAGGTGAAAAACTGTTTTTT

size: NA
J: TRBJ1-3
V: TRBV9
D: NA
CDR3: CASSVSTGTAGNTIYF
DNA: TGTGCCAGCAGCGTTAGTACAGGGACGGCCGGAAACACCATATATTTT

size: NA
J: TRBJ2-7
V: TRBV6-9
D: NA
CDR3: CASSYTVRILKDLAYEQYF
DNA: TGTGCCAGCAGTTATACAGTACGGATATTGAAGGACTTAGCCTACGAGCAGTACTTC

size: NA
J: TRBJ1-2
V: TRBV7-9
D: NA
CDR3: CASSREGYGYTF
DNA: TGTGCCAGCAGCCGGGAGGGCTATGGCTACACCTTC

size: NA
J: TRBJ2-1
V: TRBV9
D: NA
CDR3: CASSVGHHNEQFF
DNA: TGTGCCAGCAGCGTCGGCCACCACAATGAGCAGTTCTTC

size: NA
J: TRBJ1-3
V: TRBV5-1
D: NA
CDR3: CASSFNVANSGNTIYF
DNA: TGCGCCAGCAGCTTTAATGTCGCAAACTCTGGAAACACCATATATTTT

size: NA
J: TRBJ2-7
V: TRBV7-9
D: NA
CDR3: CASSRGDYEQYF
DNA: TGTGCCAGCAGCAGAGGGGATTACGAGCAGTACTTC

size: NA
J: TRBJ1-5
V: TRBV28
D: TRBD1
CDR3: CASTPTGTGNQPQHF
DNA: TGTGCCAGCACCCCGACCGGGACAGGAAATCAGCCCCAGCATTTT

size: NA
J: TRBJ2-7
V: TRBV11-2
D: NA
CDR3: CASSLAGSSYEQYF
DNA: TGTGCCAGCAGCTTAGCAGGGTCCAGCTACGAGCAGTACTTC

size: NA
J: TRBJ2-7
V: TRBV28
D: NA
CDR3: CASRPTGFEQYF
DNA: TGTGCCAGCAGACCTACAGGGTTCGAGCAGTACTTC

size: once
J: TRBJ2-2
V: TRBV6-5
D: TRBD1
CDR3: CASSYGTVGTGELFF
DNA: TGTGCCAGCAGCTATGGGACAGTGGGGACCGGGGAGCTGTTTTTT

size: NA
J: TRBJ1-2
V: TRBV7-2
D: NA
CDR3: CASSLRRTDGYTF
DNA: TGTGCCAGCAGCTTAAGACGGACTGATGGCTACACCTTC

size: NA
J: TRBJ2-5
V: TRBV4-3
D: NA
CDR3: CASSQEAGSVTQYF
DNA: TGCGCCAGCAGCCAAGAGGCAGGGAGTGTAACCCAGTACTTC

size: NA
J: TRBJ2-7
V: TRBV23-1
D: NA
CDR3: CASSQRGAMRAFGRNNYEQYF
DNA: TGCGCCAGCAGCCAAAGGGGGGCGATGAGGGCCTTCGGTCGCAACAACTACGAGCAGTACTTC

size: NA
J: TRBJ2-1
V: TRBV4-1
D: TRBD1
CDR3: CASSPQTDRGWDEQFF
DNA: TGCGCCAGCAGCCCCCAAACCGACAGGGGATGGGATGAGCAGTTCTTC

size: NA
J: TRBJ2-3
V: TRBV9
D: TRBD1
CDR3: CASSVDRDRGQDTQYF
DNA: TGTGCCAGCAGCGTAGACCGGGACAGGGGGCAAGATACGCAGTATTTT

size: NA
J: TRBJ2-3
V: TRBV6-6
D: NA
CDR3: CASSYTPSTSDTQYF
DNA: TGTGCCAGCAGTTACACCCCCAGCACTAGTGATACGCAGTATTTT

size: once
J: TRBJ2-3
V: TRBV7-9
D: TRBD2
CDR3: CASSSGTSGRKADTQYF
DNA: TGTGCCAGCAGCTCTGGGACTAGCGGGAGAAAAGCAGATACGCAGTATTTT

size: NA
J: TRBJ2-3
V: TRBV4-3
D: NA
CDR3: CASSQAGLFGTDTQYF
DNA: TGCGCCAGCAGCCAAGCGGGGCTCTTCGGCACAGATACGCAGTATTTT

size: NA
J: TRBJ2-5
V: TRBV7-9
D: NA
CDR3: CASSLAYDRQETQYF
DNA: TGTGCCAGCAGCTTAGCGTATGACAGGCAAGAGACCCAGTACTTC

size: NA
J: TRBJ2-7
V: TRBV4-1
D: NA
CDR3: CASSQAPGRKDYEQYF
DNA: TGCGCCAGCAGCCAAGCCCCAGGGCGCAAGGACTACGAGCAGTACTTC